This TCR beta chain was documented in a study of post-analysis software for immune sequencing data. Findings and limits, study-wide: Comparison with controls showed significantly lower normalized Chao1 diversity in multiple sclerosis patients. There were five TRBV segments more frequent in patients than controls, and TRBV5-6, TRBV5-1 and TRBV20-1 were among them.

Unique molecular identifiers were built into the TCR beta cDNA libraries. In TCRdb, the PCR reads were re-called with MiXCR into one record per CDR3 protein. The profile covers roughly 600,000 distinct CDR3 sequences, with roughly 40% appearing a single time and roughly 1.7% taken by the ten largest. Only one count was recorded for this clonotype. Antigen unknown. V shed 6 bases and J shed 0 bases, with 11 bases lying between them. This CDR3 has 14 residues. The chain is built from TRBV12-3 or TRBV12-4 and TRBJ2-5, with D perhaps matching TRBD1 (5 bases). The TCR sequence derives from a girl aged 5 to 17 with multiple sclerosis. Source material: blood. CDR3 sequence reads: CASSPQAYQETQYF. DNA for the CDR3: TGTGCCAGCAGCCCACAGGCTTACCAAGAGACCCAGTACTTC.